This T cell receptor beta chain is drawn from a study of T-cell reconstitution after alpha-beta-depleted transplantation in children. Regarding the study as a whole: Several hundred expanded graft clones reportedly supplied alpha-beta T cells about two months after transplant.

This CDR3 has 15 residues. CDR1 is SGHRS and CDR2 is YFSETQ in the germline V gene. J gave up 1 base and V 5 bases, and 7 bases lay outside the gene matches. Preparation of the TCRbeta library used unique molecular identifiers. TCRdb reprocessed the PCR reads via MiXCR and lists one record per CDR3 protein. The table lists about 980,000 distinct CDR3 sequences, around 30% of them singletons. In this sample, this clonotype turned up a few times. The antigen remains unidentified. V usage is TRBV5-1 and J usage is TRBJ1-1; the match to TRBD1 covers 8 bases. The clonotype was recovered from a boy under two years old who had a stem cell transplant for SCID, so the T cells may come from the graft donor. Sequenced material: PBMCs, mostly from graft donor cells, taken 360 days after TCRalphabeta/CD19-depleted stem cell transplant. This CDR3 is CASRPRTGTNTEAFF. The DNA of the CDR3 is TGCGCCAGCAGGCCGAGGACAGGGACGAACACTGAAGCTTTCTTT.